The rows below give T cell receptor beta chains drawn from one sample of a study of Graves' ophthalmopathy and Graves' hyperthyroidism. TCRdb re-called the multiplex PCR reads through MiXCR, storing one row per CDR3 protein. The table has nearly 400,000 distinct CDR3 sequences, about 18% seen once. Sequencing used peripheral blood. All receptors come from a woman under 30 with Graves' ophthalmopathy. The CDR3 runs from the conserved cysteine through the conserved F or W.

j_gene	len	v_gene	CDR3aa
TRBJ2-7	15	TRBV6-2/TRBV6-3	CASSYGLAGDYEQYF
TRBJ1-2	13	TRBV6-1	CASSPSGGFGYTF
TRBJ1-5	16	TRBV12-3/TRBV12-4	CASSTFGRGLSQPQHF
TRBJ2-7	15	TRBV19	CASSIRGPSLGEQYF
TRBJ1-2	13	TRBV2	CASSHGSSYGYTF
TRBJ1-3	16	TRBV6-1	CASSRHRTGSGNTIYF
TRBJ2-7	16	TRBV12-3/TRBV12-4	CASSLGPREPLYEQYF
TRBJ1-1	14	TRBV6-5	CASSYSTGGTEAFF
TRBJ2-7	13	TRBV20-1	CSAPFPSSYEQYF
TRBJ1-5	16	TRBV5-1	CASSLEGDSLNQPQHF
TRBJ2-5	14	TRBV15	CATSRDGREETQYF
TRBJ1-6	17	TRBV28	CASGGDSGAARDSPLHF
TRBJ1-5	13	TRBV11-2	CASSLDRSQPQHF
TRBJ1-1	21	TRBV6-6	CASSSVAGTGGPHPMNTEAFF
TRBJ1-5	13	TRBV7-2	CASSLSFNQPQHF
TRBJ2-7	14	TRBV19	CASSIGPDFYEQYF
TRBJ1-1	14	TRBV12-3/TRBV12-4	CASSTQGTGTEAFF
TRBJ2-7	14	TRBV28	CASLPGTGAREQYF
TRBJ2-2	13	TRBV18	CASSRGRTGELFF
TRBJ2-5	13	TRBV3-1	CASSRRGEETQYF
TRBJ2-5	15	TRBV5-1	CASSLVVLGQETQYF
TRBJ2-5	15	TRBV7-7	CASSGTNSFQETQYF
TRBJ1-2	15	TRBV6-5	CASSYPPGLDYGYTF
TRBJ1-1	13	TRBV7-2	CASSFTVLPEAFF
TRBJ2-2	14	TRBV7-2	CASSRGQIVGELFF
TRBJ2-7	16	TRBV6-2/TRBV6-3	CASSYVTGVISYEQYF
TRBJ2-7	11	TRBV6-2/TRBV6-3	CASTSLGEQYF
TRBJ1-4	15	TRBV12-5	CASGLVGGPGEKLFF
TRBJ1-2	16	TRBV6-5	CASSYSTGGAGCGYTF
TRBJ2-7	17	TRBV5-1	CASSSGLAGGNPYEQYF
TRBJ2-7	13	TRBV6-2/TRBV6-3	CASSYSDWYEQYF
TRBJ1-2	13	TRBV29-1	CSVYPGQENGYTF
TRBJ2-5	15	TRBV30	CAWSRTSGNQETQYF
TRBJ2-7	13	TRBV28	CASSFPGRNEQYF
TRBJ1-5	13	TRBV28	CASRGFGNQPQHF
TRBJ2-2	15	TRBV4-3	CASSQLDGWTGELFF
TRBJ1-1	12	TRBV29-1	CSAGQGASEAFF
TRBJ1-3	14	TRBV2	CARRTASSGNTIYF
TRBJ2-7	15	TRBV12-3/TRBV12-4	CASTPGTGNSYEQYF
TRBJ2-4	15	TRBV20-1	CSARIPHDMINIQYF
TRBJ2-7	15	TRBV28	CASSLTGGPNYEQYF
TRBJ1-1	15	TRBV18	CASSPRRGPNTEAFF
TRBJ1-6	14	TRBV28	CASRGQAYNSPLHF
TRBJ1-2	14	TRBV6-1	CASSDGWGALGYTF
TRBJ2-6	16	TRBV29-1	CSVGDRGLSGANVLTF
TRBJ1-5	15	TRBV18	CASSTRQGVREPQHF
TRBJ2-5	15	TRBV12-3/TRBV12-4	CASSFGGNRPETQYF
TRBJ1-1	16	TRBV5-1	CASSLGAGRGNTEAFF
TRBJ2-7	13	TRBV6-5	CASMGVSSYEQYF
TRBJ2-7	13	TRBV10-3	CATKGQGTYEQYF
TRBJ2-2	17	TRBV27	CASSPKNRGRLTGELFF
TRBJ1-1	17	TRBV7-9	CASSLASGTTRGTEAFF
TRBJ1-2	12	TRBV2	CATSRRADGYTF